Listed here are 22 T cell receptor beta chains from one sample, sequenced in a study of CD4+ T cells in melanoma. Using immunoSEQ multiplex PCR, the repertoire was profiled, and TCRdb retains in-frame clones only, with some absent. Among approximately 9,700 clones listed, roughly four fifths were seen once. Material for sequencing was cells from a culture (not recorded whether cultured in vitro). These receptor sequences come from a human donor with melanoma.

This clone qualifies as medium-sized. This sequence joins TRBV5-1 and TRBJ2-4; TRBD1 matches at 7 bases. Germline V CDR1 and CDR2: SGHRS, YFSETQ. The ends lost 5 bases at V and 5 bases at J; junction bases unmatched: 7. This CDR3 comprises 14 residues. CDR3 DNA sequence: TGCGCCAGCAGACAGGGGACAAGCCAAAACATTCAGTACTTC. This encodes CASRQGTSQNIQYF.

V usage is TRBV5-6 and J usage is TRBJ1-6, with unresolved D. Germline assignment: CDR1 SGHDT and CDR2 YYEEEE. The CDR3 is 15 residues long. With 4 bases removed from V and 8 bases from J, the gap between germline ends came to 16 bases. The CDR3 coding sequence is TGTGCCAGCAGCCTCCGGGGAGGGAGAGATTCACCCCTCCACTTT. Its protein is CASSLRGGRDSPLHF.

This chain joins TRBV29-1 and TRBJ1-1; D remains unclear. The germline gives CDR1 SQVTM, CDR2 ANQGSEA. This CDR3 has 11 residues. Trimming took 7 bases from V and 2 from J, leaving 8 bases between them. The CDR3: CSALVNTEAFF. CDR3 bases: TGCAGCGCCTTAGTCAACACTGAAGCTTTCTTT.

This chain joins TRBV27 and TRBJ2-2; D gene uncertain. V was trimmed by 2 bases and J by 1 base, leaving 2 bases between them. Per the germline V gene, CDR1 is MNHEY and CDR2 is SMNVEV (reference sequence). The CDR3 contains 13 residues. The CDR3 sequence: CASSLLNTGELFF. The DNA of the CDR3 is TGTGCCAGCAGTTTACTGAACACCGGGGAGCTGTTTTTT.

This clone was picked up a small number of times. The V and J genes are TRBV15 and TRBJ1-4, with TRBD1 matching 8 bases. V was pared by 1 base and J by 6 bases, with 4 bases of the junction left unmatched. Germline V gives CDR1 LNHNV, CDR2 YYDKDF (reference sequence). This CDR3 spans 15 amino acids. CDR3 in DNA: TGTGCCACCAGCAGAGTAACAGGGGGTTATGAAAAACTGTTTTTT. The encoded protein is CATSRVTGGYEKLFF.

This chain uses TRBV12-3 or TRBV12-4 with TRBJ1-1; no clear D gene. Deletions cut 0 bases from V and 7 bases from J, with 3 bases between. The CDR3 length is 11 residues. The CDR3 sequence is CASSLAVEAFF. The CDR3 nucleotides are TGTGCCAGCAGTTTAGCAGTTGAAGCTTTCTTT.

This clone was detected a few times. Other DNA sequences in this specimen translate into the identical CDR3. The V call is TRBV11-3, the J call TRBJ2-3; 7 bases fit TRBD2. CDR3 length: 13 amino acids. V dropped 1 base and J dropped 8; count of bases not matched to a gene: 3. The germline V gene has CDR1 SGHNT and CDR2 YENEEA. The CDR3 DNA follows: TGTGCCAGCAGCTTAGGGGGGGGTGTTACGCAGTATTTT. Protein sequence: CASSLGGGVTQYF.

The chain combines TRBV6-5 with TRBJ2-7, with no clear D. The CDR3 has 12 amino acids. Germline CDR1 MNHEY, CDR2 SVGAGI. With 5 bases removed from V and 6 bases from J, the gap between germline ends came to 11 bases. The CDR3 nucleotides read TGTGCCAGCAGTCCCCGACGCTCCGAGCAGTACTTC. Protein product: CASSPRRSEQYF.

This chain uses TRBV24-1 with TRBJ1-2, with 7 bases matching TRBD1. This CDR3 has 18 amino acids. With V trimmed by 6 bases and J by 2 bases, 17 bases remained unmatched. CDR1 and CDR2 from the germline V gene are KGHDR and SFDVKD. The CDR3 sequence is CATSLLTVPSRGNYGYTF. In DNA form, the CDR3 reads TGTGCCACCAGTTTGTTGACAGTACCGTCCAGGGGGAACTATGGCTACACCTTC.

The genes are TRBV10-3 and TRBJ2-7; D is perhaps TRBD1 (6 bases). V was clipped by 6 bases and J by 5 bases, with 11 bases between them. Germline CDR1 reads ENHRY; CDR2 reads SYGVKD. The CDR3 has 12 amino acids. The chain's CDR3 is CAIRQGIHEQYF. For the CDR3, the DNA is TGTGCCATCAGGCAGGGGATACACGAGCAGTACTTC.

The chain carries TRBV6-5 and TRBJ2-2; D remains unclear. This CDR3 has 14 amino acids. Germline V gene lookup returns CDR1 MNHEY and CDR2 SVGAGI. The V and J ends lost 7 bases and 3 bases respectively, with 12 bases between them. The CDR3, as DNA: TGTGCCAGCAACCGAAGGGATCACACCGGGGAGCTGTTTTTT. Translating it yields CASNRRDHTGELFF.

The CDR3 is CASSLTGQGLTEAFF. The CDR3 DNA sequence: TGTGCCAGCAGCTTAACTGGACAGGGGTTGACTGAAGCTTTCTTT. The chain couples TRBV7-3 to TRBJ1-1, with 9 bases aligning to TRBD1. V lost 0 bases and J lost 5; bases outside the gene matches: 4. CDR3 length: 15 amino acids. Per germline, CDR1 SGHTA and CDR2 FQGTGA.

The gene calls are TRBV18 and TRBJ2-5; D is perhaps TRBD2 (5 bases). Germline CDR1 KGHSH, CDR2 LQKENI. Trimming removed 3 bases at V and 5 bases at J, with 13 bases between. This CDR3 contains 14 residues. The CDR3 coding sequence is TGTGCCAGCTCACCTAGGACTCCGCGGGAGACCCAGTACTTC. Encoded protein: CASSPRTPRETQYF. The full variable domain, rest sourced from reference TRBV18 and TRBJ2-5, is NAGVMQNPRHLVRRRGQEARLRCSPMKGHSHVYWYRQLPEEGLKFMVYLQKENIIDESGMPKERFSAEFPKEGPSILRIQQVVRGDSAAYFCASSPRTPRETQYFGPGTRLLVL.

This clone was recorded a few times. The chain carries TRBV5-4 and TRBJ1-2; a possible D gene is TRBD1 (5 bases). Germline assignment: CDR1 SGHNT and CDR2 YYREEE (reference sequence). Trimming left V 6 bases short and J 5 bases short, with 14 bases between. The length of the CDR3 is 13 residues. This CDR3 reads CASNLGGRYGYTF. CDR3 DNA: TGTGCCAGCAACCTGGGGGGTCGGTATGGCTACACCTTC.

The V and J genes are TRBV2 and TRBJ1-1; weak D call: TRBD1 (5 bases). CDR3 length: 15 amino acids. The germline gives CDR1 SNHLY, CDR2 FYNNEI. Trimming removed 7 bases from V and 5 bases from J, with 20 bases in between. The CDR3 loop is CASTEGKVRETEAFF. DNA of the CDR3: TGTGCCAGCACAGAGGGGAAAGTGAGAGAAACTGAAGCTTTCTTT.

In its sample, this clone was seen once. The rearrangement joins TRBV5-4 to TRBJ2-5; 10 bases fit TRBD2. Losses at the gene ends were 1 base for V and 5 bases for J; bases not matched to a gene: 5. The germline V gene has CDR1 SGHNT and CDR2 YYREEE (reference sequence). This CDR3 is 15 amino acids long. CDR3 sequence reads: CASSLSGGAFETQYF. CDR3 nucleotides: TGTGCCAGCAGCTTGAGCGGGGGGGCGTTTGAGACCCAGTACTTC. Together with reference TRBV5-4 and TRBJ2-5, the CDR3 gives the full variable domain: ETGVTQSPTHLIKTRGQQVTLRCSSQSGHNTVSWYQQALGQGPQFIFQYYREEENGRGNFPPRFSGLQFPNYSSELNVNALELDDSALYLCASSLSGGAFETQYFGPGTRLLVL.

This clone was counted a single time. V usage is TRBV29-1 and J usage is TRBJ2-2; D might be TRBD2 (6 bases). The CDR3 is 14 residues long. CDR1 is SQVTM, CDR2 ANQGSEA, per germline. Trimming shortened V by 0 bases and J by 5 bases, and 10 bases separated the two germline ends. CDR3 DNA sequence: TGCAGCGTTGAAGACCCGGGACTTACCGGGGAGCTGTTTTTT. Translation: CSVEDPGLTGELFF.

V gene TRBV5-1 combines with J gene TRBJ1-1; D not resolved. The CDR3 totals 14 residues. The germline V and J ends were trimmed by 0 bases and 4 bases, with 10 bases remaining between them. Germline CDR1 is SGHRS and CDR2 is YFSETQ. Written as DNA, the CDR3 is TGCGCCAGCAGCTTGGGAGTTCCGGGCACTGAAGCTTTCTTT. This codes for CASSLGVPGTEAFF.

V gene TRBV5-8 combines with J gene TRBJ1-1; D not certain. The CDR3 is 14 amino acids. Trimming took off 5 bases at V and 1 base at J, with 12 bases between the two ends. Germline V gene lookup returns CDR1 SGHTS and CDR2 YDEGEE. The CDR3 spells CASRHGLRNTEAFF. The CDR3, as DNA: TGTGCCAGCAGACACGGGTTGAGGAACACTGAAGCTTTCTTT.

J is TRBJ2-2 and V is TRBV18; D is possibly TRBD1 (6 bases). The CDR3 is made up of 15 amino acids. Germline assignment: CDR1 KGHSH and CDR2 LQKENI. V lost 3 bases and J lost 1, with 9 bases in between. CDR3 sequence: CASSPDRKNTGELFF. As DNA, the CDR3 is TGTGCCAGCTCACCCGACAGGAAGAACACCGGGGAGCTGTTTTTT.

The V and J genes are TRBV2 and TRBJ2-6, with D unclear. The V gene lost 2 bases and the J gene lost 0 bases, with 5 bases spanning the gap. Germline lookup yields CDR1 SNHLY and CDR2 FYNNEI. This CDR3 comprises 15 residues. The CDR3 region has the DNA TGTGCCAGCAGTGAACTGGGCTCTGGGGCCAACGTCCTGACTTTC. Translated, it gives CASSELGSGANVLTF.

The chain couples TRBV7-8 to TRBJ2-1; possibly TRBD2 for D (5 bases). The germline gives CDR1 SGHVS, CDR2 FQNEAQ. The V end was cut by 5 bases, the J end by 3 bases, with 8 bases between. CDR3 size: 13 residues. The CDR3 sequence: CASSLRDYNEQFF. The DNA for the CDR3 is TGTGCCAGCAGCCTCCGGGACTACAATGAGCAGTTCTTC.